This T cell receptor beta chain was documented in a study of T cell responses to AZD1222 COVID-19 vaccine. The study, taken as a whole, reports: Along spike, vaccine-associated CD4 TCRs were found throughout, with dominance at 160-218 and 743-854. It was only six AZD1222 recipients who were seropositive at baseline. Recipients of two AZD1222 doses showed rising Spike-specific TCR breadth and depth. Clonal diversity was possibly underestimated, and the donors were mostly white British, with more females.

On this clone itself: Its antigen is not identified.

Assay: immunoSEQ multiplex PCR; the TCRdb copy retains only in-frame clones and omits some. The sample contains about 120,000 clones, 92% of which appear only once. The CDR3 sequence is 13 residues long. Germline-derived CDR1 and CDR2 are SGHVS and FQNEAQ. V was clipped by 2 bases and J by 8 bases; unmatched bases: 5. The TCR comes from an adult who received the AZD1222 COVID-19 vaccine. The J gene is TRBJ1-2, the V gene TRBV7-8; TRBD1 matches 7 bases. The sample here was peripheral blood, taken 28 days after the second AZD1222 dose. CDR3 DNA: TGTGCCAGCAGCTTATTTACAGGGGAGGGCTACACCTTC. This translates into CASSLFTGEGYTF.